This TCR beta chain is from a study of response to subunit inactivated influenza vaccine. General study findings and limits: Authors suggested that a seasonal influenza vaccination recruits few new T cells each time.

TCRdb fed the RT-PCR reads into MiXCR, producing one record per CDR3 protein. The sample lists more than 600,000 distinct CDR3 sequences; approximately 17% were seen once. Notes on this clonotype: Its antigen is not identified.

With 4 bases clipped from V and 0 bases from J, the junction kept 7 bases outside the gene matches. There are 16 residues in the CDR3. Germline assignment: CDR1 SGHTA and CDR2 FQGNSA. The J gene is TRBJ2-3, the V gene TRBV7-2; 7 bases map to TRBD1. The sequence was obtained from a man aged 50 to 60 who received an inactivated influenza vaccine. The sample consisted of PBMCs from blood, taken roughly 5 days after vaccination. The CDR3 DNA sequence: TGTGCCAGCAGCTCCAGATCAGGGGGAAGCACAGATACGCAGTATTTT. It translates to CASSSRSGGSTDTQYF.